A single sample gave rise to the 24 T cell receptor beta chains below, sequenced in a study of blood T cell repertoires in COVID-19. Measured with immunoSEQ multiplex PCR; TCRdb has only the in-frame clones, and not every one. The sample lists a few hundred thousand clones; about 85% were seen once. The sample taken for sequencing was peripheral blood. The receptors come from a man in his fifties or sixties with acute or convalescent COVID-19.

The V and J genes are TRBV21-1 and TRBJ2-2; TRBD2, the table's D call, lacks a check against the DNA. TRBV21-1 is a pseudogene locus. The length of the CDR3 is 16 residues. The CDR3 DNA sequence: TGTGCCAGCAGCAAAGCCTCCTCGGTGTCGGTCGGGGAGCTGTTTTTT. Its protein is CASSKASSVSVGELFF.

V gene TRBV7-2 combines with J gene TRBJ2-1, with TRBD2 as a possible D gene (5 bases). CDR1 SGHTA and CDR2 FQGNSA come from the germline V gene. V was trimmed by 1 base and J by 9 bases, leaving 10 bases between them. This CDR3 contains 13 residues. The DNA for the CDR3 is TGTGCCAGCAGCTTAGTGAATGGAGGTGAGCAGTTCTTC. This encodes CASSLVNGGEQFF.

This rearrangement joins TRBV2 to TRBJ2-2; weak D call: TRBD2 (6 bases). Per the germline V gene, CDR1 is SNHLY and CDR2 is FYNNEI. The CDR3 extends over 15 amino acids. Trimming took off 3 bases at V and 5 bases at J, with 13 bases between the two ends. The CDR3 nucleotides read TGTGCCAGCAGTGAGCTAGGGGCGGGGACCGGGGAGCTGTTTTTT. The encoded protein is CASSELGAGTGELFF.

The V and J genes are TRBV6-6 and TRBJ2-1, with 11 bases identical to TRBD1. The J segment lost 4 bases and the V segment lost 5 bases, leaving 7 bases of the junction unmatched. This CDR3 is 16 amino acids long. Germline-derived CDR1 and CDR2 are MNHNY and SVGAGI (reference sequence). CDR3 nucleotides: TGTGCCAGCAGTCGACCGGGGACAGGGGGATACAATGAGCAGTTCTTC. The encoded protein is CASSRPGTGGYNEQFF.

The chain couples TRBV6-1 to TRBJ1-5; perhaps TRBD1 as D (6 bases). Germline V lookup: CDR1 MNHNS, CDR2 SASEGT. Trimming shortened V by 1 base and J by 2 bases, and 18 bases separated the two germline ends. The CDR3 runs to 18 residues. The CDR3, as DNA: TGTGCCAGCAGTGAAGTAGTGGGGGGGCTGGGGCGCAATCAGCCCCAGCATTTT. This gives the protein CASSEVVGGLGRNQPQHF.

This clone was recorded a few times. Other nucleotide sequences in the sample specify the same CDR3. This chain uses TRBV3-1 (or the pseudogene TRBV3-2) with TRBJ2-7; 7 bases align to TRBD2. The CDR3 is 14 amino acids. V lost 0 bases and J lost 3; bases outside the gene matches: 2. The germline V gene encodes CDR1 LGHDT and CDR2 YNNKEL (reference sequence). The CDR3: CASSQDGGGYEQYF. The CDR3 region has the DNA TGTGCCAGCAGCCAAGATGGGGGGGGCTACGAGCAGTACTTC.

In its sample, this clone was seen once. The CDR3 DNA reads TGTGCCAGCTCACGGACCGGGACAGGGTTACCAGGGTCCTACAATGAGCAGTTCTTC. Translated, it gives CASSRTGTGLPGSYNEQFF. The chain is built from TRBV18 and TRBJ2-1; 9 bases are a match to TRBD1. Trimming took 4 bases from V and 1 from J; bases not matched to a gene: 14. The CDR3 consists of 19 residues. Germline lookup yields CDR1 KGHSH and CDR2 LQKENI.

The rearrangement uses TRBV13 and TRBJ2-5; TRBD2 agrees at 7 bases. Germline CDR1 and CDR2: PRHDT and FYEKMQ (reference sequence). This CDR3 spans 13 amino acids. Trimming cost V 8 bases and J 3 bases; bases outside gene matches: 6. This CDR3 reads CASGTINEETQYF. The CDR3 bases are TGTGCCAGCGGGACTATCAATGAAGAGACCCAGTACTTC.

The rearrangement joins TRBV2 to TRBJ1-5, with a weak D call TRBD1 (6 bases). The CDR3 runs to 13 residues. The V end lost 5 bases, the J end lost 7 bases, and 12 bases lay between the germline ends. Germline values: CDR1 SNHLY, CDR2 FYNNEI. Written as DNA, the CDR3 is TGTGCCAGCAGTACCGACAGGCAGCAGCCCCAGCATTTT. This encodes CASSTDRQQPQHF.

J is TRBJ2-7 and V is TRBV20-1; D may be TRBD2 (6 bases). CDR1 and CDR2 (germline): DFQATT, SNEGSKA (reference sequence). This CDR3 has 15 residues. The V gene lost 3 bases and the J gene lost 4 bases, with 19 bases spanning the gap. DNA of the CDR3: TGCAGTGCTAGTGGATTAGCGGAGCCCCCATACGAGCAGTACTTC. It yields the protein CSASGLAEPPYEQYF.

The CDR3 is CASSLVSRGPTYEQYF. CDR3 in DNA: TGTGCCAGCAGCTTAGTTAGCAGGGGCCCTACCTACGAGCAGTACTTC. The genes are TRBV7-9 and TRBJ2-7; D is perhaps TRBD1 (6 bases). This CDR3 is 16 amino acids long. The V and J ends lost 1 base and 2 bases respectively, with 15 bases between them. CDR1 SEHNR and CDR2 FQNEAQ come from the germline V gene (reference sequence).

The chain links TRBV7-2 to TRBJ2-5; 9 bases match TRBD1. This CDR3 is built from 15 residues. The V segment lost 5 bases and the J segment 4 bases; nucleotides outside the gene matches: 8. Germline lookup yields CDR1 SGHTA and CDR2 FQGNSA. CDR3 DNA sequence: TGTGCCAGCAGCACTAGTTACAGGGGGCCAGAGACCCAGTACTTC. It codes for CASSTSYRGPETQYF. The complete variable domain, with remaining parts taken from reference TRBV7-2 and TRBJ2-5, reads GAGVSQSPSNKVTEKGKDVELRCDPISGHTALYWYRQSLGQGLEFLIYFQGNSAPDKSGLPSDRFSAERTGGSVSTLTIQRTQQEDSAVYLCASSTSYRGPETQYFGPGTRLLVL.

The chain is built from TRBV9 and TRBJ2-3; D might be TRBD1 (6 bases). The CDR3 has 16 residues. CDR1 SGDLS and CDR2 YYNGEE come from the germline V gene. Trimming stripped 2 bases from V and 4 bases from J, with 17 bases between. The CDR3 region has the DNA TGTGCCAGCAGCGTCCGGGCAGGGGAAGTCGCAGATACGCAGTATTTT. Encoded protein: CASSVRAGEVADTQYF.

The V call is TRBV6-1, the J call TRBJ1-1; D perhaps matches TRBD1 (5 bases). From germline, CDR1 is MNHNS and CDR2 SASEGT. The CDR3 runs 15 residues. Trimming shortened V by 0 bases and J by 4 bases, and 12 bases separated the two germline ends. For the CDR3, the DNA is TGTGCCAGCAGTGAAGCGCGGGGGATAGGCACTGAAGCTTTCTTT. The encoded protein is CASSEARGIGTEAFF.

The rearrangement uses TRBV18 and TRBJ2-5; 9 positions agree with TRBD2. Germline V lookup: CDR1 KGHSH, CDR2 LQKENI. CDR3 size: 18 residues. The junction had 9 bases not matched to a gene; V was cut back by 1 base and J by 0 bases. The CDR3 loop reads CASSPQSSGVTNQETQYF. The CDR3, as DNA: TGTGCCAGCTCACCACAATCTAGCGGGGTAACTAACCAAGAGACCCAGTACTTC.

The chain combines TRBV7-9 with TRBJ2-2, with 7 bases fitting TRBD2. This CDR3 region has 19 residues. V was pared by 2 bases and J by 5 bases, with 17 bases of the junction left unmatched. Germline assignment: CDR1 SEHNR and CDR2 FQNEAQ (reference sequence). CDR3 sequence (DNA): TGTGCCAGCAGCTTAAGACGCTCGAGGGAGGGCCGGGGGACCGGGGAGCTGTTTTTT. It is translated as CASSLRRSREGRGTGELFF.

The chain combines TRBV5-8 with TRBJ1-1, with 7 bases identical to TRBD1. Germline V lookup: CDR1 SGHTS, CDR2 YDEGEE. V gave up 0 bases and J gave up 7 bases; unmatched junction bases: 3. The CDR3 sequence is 13 residues long. CDR3 sequence reads: CASSLARTGEAFF. The CDR3 nucleotides are TGTGCCAGCAGCTTGGCCAGGACAGGTGAAGCTTTCTTT.

The rearrangement uses TRBV5-1 and TRBJ2-1; 12 bases line up with TRBD2. Germline CDR1 is SGHRS and CDR2 is YFSETQ. There are 15 residues in the CDR3. Germline trimming cut 2 bases from V and 7 bases from J; bases unmatched to any gene: 4. The chain's CDR3 is CASSLGLAGRNEQFF. The DNA for the CDR3 is TGCGCCAGCAGCTTAGGACTAGCGGGAAGGAATGAGCAGTTCTTC. The full variable domain, completed using reference TRBV5-1 and TRBJ2-1, is KAGVTQTPRYLIKTRGQQVTLSCSPISGHRSVSWYQQTPGQGLQFLFEYFSETQRNKGNFPGRFSGRQFSNSRSEMNVSTLELGDSALYLCASSLGLAGRNEQFFGPGTRLTVL.

The CDR3 nucleotides are TGTGCCAGCAGCGCAATCTCCGGGACAGGGGGTTTTCACTCCTACGAGCAGTACTTC. Its translation is CASSAISGTGGFHSYEQYF. The gene calls are TRBV7-9 and TRBJ2-7; 11 bases map to TRBD1. This CDR3 comprises 19 residues. Germline CDR1 SEHNR, CDR2 FQNEAQ (reference sequence). Trimming took 5 bases from V and 0 from J; bases not matched to a gene: 15.

This chain connects TRBV27 to TRBJ2-7; possible D gene TRBD2, 6 bases. CDR3 length: 12 amino acids. The germline V gene encodes CDR1 MNHEY and CDR2 SMNVEV (reference sequence). The V and J ends lost 11 bases and 0 bases respectively, with 11 bases between them. The CDR3 DNA reads as TGTGCCTCGGGACTCACCTCCTACGAGCAGTACTTC. Translating it yields CASGLTSYEQYF.

The chain employs TRBV6-5 and TRBJ2-1; 10 nucleotides match TRBD2. Per the germline V gene, CDR1 is MNHEY and CDR2 is SVGAGI. The V segment lost 11 bases and the J segment 11 bases; nucleotides outside the gene matches: 9. The CDR3 extends over 12 amino acids. CDR3 amino acids: CAAGLAGVKQFF. CDR3 nucleotide sequence: TGTGCCGCGGGGCTAGCGGGGGTTAAGCAGTTCTTC.

The chain carries TRBV27 and TRBJ2-1; 11 nucleotides line up with TRBD2. Germline values: CDR1 MNHEY, CDR2 SMNVEV (reference sequence). V trimming: 6 bases; J trimming: 4 bases; junction bases outside the gene matches: 17. This CDR3 has 19 residues. This CDR3 reads CASSSPSGSGRAAYNEQFF. CDR3 sequence (DNA): TGTGCCAGCAGCTCCCCCTCGGGTAGCGGGAGGGCCGCTTACAATGAGCAGTTCTTC.

The chain combines TRBV5-1 with TRBJ2-3; D is ambiguous. The CDR3 runs to 13 residues. CDR1 is SGHRS and CDR2 is YFSETQ in the germline V gene. V gave up 6 bases and J gave up 0 bases, with 8 bases separating them. CDR3 sequence reads: CASIADSTDTQYF. The CDR3 bases are TGCGCCAGCATAGCCGATAGCACAGATACGCAGTATTTT.

J is TRBJ2-2 and V is TRBV27; D ambiguous. CDR1 is MNHEY and CDR2 is SMNVEV in the germline V gene (reference sequence). CDR3 size: 13 residues. Trimming shortened V by 3 bases and J by 6 bases, and 8 bases separated the two germline ends. CDR3 sequence reads: CASSFLASGELFF. The CDR3, as DNA: TGTGCCAGCAGTTTTCTCGCGTCCGGGGAGCTGTTTTTT.